This TCR beta chain was obtained from a study of cytomegalovirus exposure and HLA in healthy donors (dated 2017 in TCRdb). Regarding the study in general: According to an earlier analysis of 550 to 750 of the donors, about 179 million T cells yielded roughly 110 million unique TCR beta sequences and approximately 280 Gb of sequence data. About 280 gigabases of sequencing data and tens of millions of unique TCR sequences were included in an early release covering 550 to 650 HLA-typed donors. Of the roughly 390 genotyped donors, 75% to 85% were placed in the genetic ancestry cluster associated with self-reported Caucasian donors. The aim of the study was to test whether cataloging public T cell receptors could identify signatures of past pathogen exposure. The T cell repertoires of 670 or so subjects were profiled by immunosequencing and related to cytomegalovirus serostatus. In addition to the first cohort of 666 subjects, a separate validation cohort of 100 to 150 different subjects was used. To predict cytomegalovirus infection status, the study combined high-throughput TCR immunosequencing, statistical association of individual TCRs with disease status, and machine learning. In a later analysis, previously published TCR beta repertoires from about 640 donors were re-analyzed and high-resolution HLA genotyping was added so that TCR occurrence patterns could be studied. The later analysis used no new phenotypic data to find candidate immune exposures, relying instead on TCR beta sequences and their occurrence across donors. An earlier analysis of approximately 640 of the donors applied high-throughput TCR beta sequencing to assess whether each TCR beta V gene segment acted as functional or pseudogenic. Donor age, sex, ethnicity and CMV serostatus were compiled together with the repertoire data. A later genetic analysis used genome-wide SNP genotypes for about three fifths of the 666 donors, treating that subset as a discovery cohort. Every discovery cohort repertoire had been produced on one sequencing platform. Class I and class II HLA loci were covered by the typing at four-digit resolution. Typing coverage differed by locus: A, B, C, DRB1 and DQB1 were typed in roughly 629-630 donors, DQA1 in about 550, DPA1 in some 610, and DPB1 in 472. Four to six DR-DQ haplotypes were handled as single units for association and clustering because linkage in the cohort was strong. On average, roughly 240,000 unique TCR beta nucleotide sequences were sequenced per donor among 300 to 500 genotyped donors of the cohort, with roughly 18% of those sequences being non-productive. What the research found in general, with its limitations: The authors suggested that the approach could potentially be generalized to other disease states and immunological phenotypes. Because some donors lacked HLA typing at each locus, the association tests relied only on the typed subset. In the study, some 160 TCR beta chains were listed as associated with cytomegalovirus. In an earlier analysis of 587 of the donors, most TCR beta V segments appeared in productive rearrangements about 90% or about 30% of the time, broadly matching IMGT annotations. The presence/absence analyses assumed that sequencing depth was roughly uniform across donors, and that assumption may not be true. Immune exposure information for the cohort was limited to CMV serostatus. A later genetic analysis reported fewer N-insertions in productive TCRs among donors in an Asian-associated ancestry cluster than the roughly 670-donor mean. Linkage disequilibrium might explain the correlated functional status among segregating V segments, but an unknown experimental factor could not be ruled out. A later analysis found that TCR association rates varied across HLA loci, with DRB1 alleles showing the most associated TCRs and HLA-C alleles the fewest. Specific HLA alleles were associated with some 15,000 TCR beta sequences at a false discovery rate of 0.05 in a later analysis. When HLA alleles, especially DR and DQ, strongly co-occurred, TCR associations were difficult to assign to individual alleles. In a later analysis, HLA-associated TCR beta chains were found to be more clonally expanded and to have lower generation probabilities than equally common non-associated chains. According to a later analysis, most CMV-associated TCR beta chains appeared to be HLA-restricted, and the HLA associations seemed to be driven largely by CMV exposure. Because counts were too low, roughly 16 rarely observed V segments, including chromosome 9 orphons, were excluded from the earlier analysis of some 590 of the donors. A later genetic analysis associated a missense DCLRE1C variant with V-gene and J-gene trimming of TCR beta chains, and an independent cohort replicated the association. Only TCR beta chains were sequenced in this cohort, and the absence of alpha or paired-chain data limited detectable features. A cluster of highly shared sequence variants was judged likely to represent a technical artifact of the sequencing pipeline. The classifier was reported to diagnose cytomegalovirus status with high specificity and sensitivity in both the original cohort and the validation cohort. In vitro tests confirmed that a few of the cytomegalovirus-associated TCR beta chains recognize cytomegalovirus antigens. Some IMGT-functional V segments, including TRBV6-2 and TRBV6-3, could not be told apart with the 87-base-pair reads, so those segments were excluded. A further reported finding was that TCR beta sequences accurately predicted the HLA-A and HLA-B alleles for most subjects in the first cohort. According to a later analysis, parvovirus B19, influenza, CMV and Epstein-Barr virus appeared linked to several top co-occurrence clusters. Most TCR sequences were observed very rarely across donors, whereas some public TCRs were present in many individuals.

Library prep was done by the immunoSEQ multiplex PCR assay. For the multiplex PCR, a mixture combining 60 forward primers for TCR Vbeta segments and 13 reverse primers for TCR Jbeta segments was used. The CDR3 region of rearranged TCR beta genes was amplified from genomic DNA with a multiplex PCR assay. The amplified TCR beta libraries were sequenced on the Illumina HiSeq System as 87-base-pair reads. The study's own analysis went as follows. A later analysis counted 65 million to 90 million unique TCR beta chains across the 650 to 800 repertoires, and roughly 10 million of these chains were shared by at least two donors. A nearest-neighbor algorithm error-corrected the raw reads and collapsed the reads into unique sequences, merging closely related sequences to remove PCR and sequencing errors. To assign V, D and J gene segments, CDR3 sequences were aligned to IMGT reference sequences. For a sequence to be retained, a match of at least six nucleotides was required to both a V gene segment and a J gene segment. Rearrangements were called productive when the CDR3 lacked stop codons and stayed in frame with V and J; all others were non-productive. CDR3 was defined by IMGT convention, running from the second conserved V-encoded cysteine to the conserved J-encoded phenylalanine. Sequences without an unambiguous match to a single V gene segment were excluded from the earlier analysis of 450 to 650 of the donors. An earlier analysis of around 600 of the donors classified V segments as functional when productive rearrangements were above 56.7% and as segregating when the standard deviation between donors was above 5%. A statistical classification framework was built to diagnose cytomegalovirus status from the catalog of TCR beta chain sequences. V and J gene assignment, in a later analysis, came from comparing TCR nucleotide sequences with IMGT/GENE-DB human TR gene sequences. Using the TCRdist pipeline, a later analysis assigned CDR3 sequences along with most-parsimonious VDJ recombination scenarios. A later analysis defined each TCR beta chain by its CDR3 amino acid sequence plus V-gene family, and excluded reads lacking a unique V-gene family. To address suspected cross-contamination and a sequencing artifact, a later analysis removed around 600 highly shared, low-generation-probability nucleotide sequences. A later analysis calculated a clonal expansion index for each public chain from normalized within-repertoire ranks of inferred template counts. In a later analysis, generation probabilities were computed using a VDJ recombination model fitted to out-of-frame rearrangements, and the results were checked against IGoR. In a later analysis, hypergeometric tests were used to score TCR-TCR, TCR-HLA and TCR-CMV co-occurrence, with a repertoire-size bias correction applied to TCR pairs. To estimate false discovery rates, a later analysis permuted the HLA or CMV assignments 20 times. In a later analysis, co-occurring TCRs were grouped using DBSCAN, and TCRdist sequence similarity was added for clustering within HLA-allele-positive subsets. For co-occurrence clustering, repertoires with fewer than 30,000 or more than 120,000 public chains were excluded, along with about five repertoires with anomalous nucleotide sharing. In TCRdb, the immuneACCESS table is reduced to in-frame sequences with V and J assigned. These tables do not hold every clone; where another copy was compared, an unresolved V gene accounts for under half, and the others remain unexplained. The V and J calls and clone size come from that table; D and trimming were worked out from the DNA. The sample data list about 130,000 clones, and less than 90% of these were observed just once. The top ten clonotypes cover 20% of the sample.

The junction shows trimming of 0 bases on V and 8 bases on J, and the gene matches do not reach 2 bases of it. CDR1 SGHRS and CDR2 YFSETQ were looked up in the germline V gene. The CDR3, from cysteine to phenylalanine, totals 13 residues. Only the CDR3 region is kept as DNA, spanning 39 bases read in frame from base 1. The cohort was made up of 500 to 850 healthy bone marrow donors. At the time of sampling, all cohort members were nominally healthy, though unrecorded immune exposures were likely present. The donor was CMV seropositive and was included in the group of 250 to 350 seropositive cohort members. A peripheral blood sample was collected from each donor, and TCR beta sequencing was performed on peripheral blood mononuclear cells. The Qiagen DNeasy Blood Extraction Kit was used to extract genomic DNA from the blood cell samples. On this clone itself: Its specific antigen is unknown. No base-level quality is on record; no much larger clone is a single base apart.

The sequenced sample was PBMCs. The sequence came from a man between 18 and 29 years old in good health and CMV-seropositive. The chain is encoded by TRBV5-1 joined to TRBJ1-2, with TRBD1 matching 9 junction bases. CDR3 loop: CASSLEGQGGYTF. The nucleotides read TGCGCCAGCAGCTTGGAGGGACAGGGAGGCTACACCTTC.